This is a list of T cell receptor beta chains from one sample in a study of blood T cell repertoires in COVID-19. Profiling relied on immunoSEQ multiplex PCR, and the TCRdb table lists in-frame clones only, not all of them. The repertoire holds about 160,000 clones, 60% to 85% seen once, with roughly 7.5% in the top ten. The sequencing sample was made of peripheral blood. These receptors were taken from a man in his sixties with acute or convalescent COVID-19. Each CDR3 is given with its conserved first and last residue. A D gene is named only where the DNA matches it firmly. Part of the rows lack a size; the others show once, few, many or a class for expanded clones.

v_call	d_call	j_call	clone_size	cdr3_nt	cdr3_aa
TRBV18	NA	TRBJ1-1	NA	TGTGCCAGCTCACTCGGGGTCGAAGGGACTGAAGCTTTCTTT	CASSLGVEGTEAFF
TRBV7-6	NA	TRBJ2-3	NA	TGTGCCAGCAGCTTAGCGGGGGGGCGCACAGATACGCAGTATTTT	CASSLAGGRTDTQYF
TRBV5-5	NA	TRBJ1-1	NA	TGTGCCAGCAGCCCGCGGGCGGCCGGGGATCGGGTTGAAGCTTTCTTT	CASSPRAAGDRVEAFF
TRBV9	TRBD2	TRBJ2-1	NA	TGTGCCAGCAGCCCTCGTAGCGGGGGGAATGAGCAGTTCTTC	CASSPRSGGNEQFF
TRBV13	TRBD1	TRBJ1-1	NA	TGTGCCAGCAGCACAACAGGGGGAAGAGCTTTCTTT	CASSTTGGRAFF
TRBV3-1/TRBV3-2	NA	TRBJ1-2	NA	TGTGCCAGCAGCACGACAGGTCAAGCTAACTATGGCTACACCTTC	CASSTTGQANYGYTF
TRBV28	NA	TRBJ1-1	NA	TGTGCCACCGAGGGACTGCCCGAAGCTTTCTTT	CATEGLPEAFF
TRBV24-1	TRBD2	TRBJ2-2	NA	TGTGCCACCAGTGGCGGAGGACTAGCGGGGACAATTGCGAACACCGGGGAGCTGTTTTTT	CATSGGGLAGTIANTGELFF
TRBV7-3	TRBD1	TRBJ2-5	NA	TGTGCCAGCAGGGACAGGGTGGAAGAGACCCAGTACTTC	CASRDRVEETQYF
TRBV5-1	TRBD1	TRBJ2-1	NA	TGCGCCAGCAGCCCGGGACAGGTTTTCGATGAGCAGTTCTTC	CASSPGQVFDEQFF
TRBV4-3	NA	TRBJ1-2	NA	TGCGCCAGCAGCCAAGATTCTACCGGGATGAATGGCTACACCTTC	CASSQDSTGMNGYTF
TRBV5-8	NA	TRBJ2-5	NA	TGTGCCAGCAGCTTCGGACAGTCGTCACAAGAGACCCAGTACTTC	CASSFGQSSQETQYF
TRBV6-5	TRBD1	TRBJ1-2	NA	TGTGCCAGCAGTTCCTTGGACAGGGGGGACCTCGGCTACACCTTC	CASSSLDRGDLGYTF
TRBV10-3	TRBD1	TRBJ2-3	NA	TGTGCCATCCAGGAACAGGGGGGAACAGATACGCAGTATTTT	CAIQEQGGTDTQYF
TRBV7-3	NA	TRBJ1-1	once	TGTGCCAGCAGCTTAATGGGACAAAGTGAAGCTTTCTTT	CASSLMGQSEAFF
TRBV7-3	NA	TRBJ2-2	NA	TGTGCCAGCAGCTTAAACGGGGGAAGAACCGGGGAGCTGTTTTTT	CASSLNGGRTGELFF
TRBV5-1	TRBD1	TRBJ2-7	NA	TGCGCCAGCAGCGCCATATCCGGACAGGGCGAGCAGTACTTC	CASSAISGQGEQYF
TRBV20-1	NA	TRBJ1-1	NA	TGCAGTCCAGGGGCCCTTGAAGCTTTCTTT	CSPGALEAFF
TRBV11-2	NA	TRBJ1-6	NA	TGTGCCAGCAGCTTTGGTGGCGCAGGTTCACCCCTCCACTTT	CASSFGGAGSPLHF
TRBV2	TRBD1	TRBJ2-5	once	TGTGCCAGCAGTGTGGACAGGGAAGAGACCCAGTACTTC	CASSVDREETQYF
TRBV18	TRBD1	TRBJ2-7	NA	TGTGCCAGCTCACCACAGGGGACAGCCGACTACGAGCAGTACTTC	CASSPQGTADYEQYF
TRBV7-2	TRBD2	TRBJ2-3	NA	TGTGCCAGCAGCTTAAGAGGGAGGGGCCAGGGCACAGATACGCAGTATTTT	CASSLRGRGQGTDTQYF
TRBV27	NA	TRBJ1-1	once	TGTGCCAGCAGTACGAAGCCCATCCCAGGGGTGAATGAAGCTTTCTTT	CASSTKPIPGVNEAFF
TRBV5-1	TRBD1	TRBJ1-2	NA	TGCGCCAGCAGCCGGACAGGGGACAACTATGGCTACACCTTC	CASSRTGDNYGYTF
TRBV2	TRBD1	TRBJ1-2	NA	TGTGCCACCCAACTGGGACAGGGAGCTAACTATGGCTACACCTTC	CATQLGQGANYGYTF
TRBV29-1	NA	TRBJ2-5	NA	TGCAGCGGAAACAGGGAAGAGACCCAGTACTTC	CSGNREETQYF
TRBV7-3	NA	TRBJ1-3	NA	TGTGCCAGCAGCTTAACAGGGAGTGGAAACACCATATATTTT	CASSLTGSGNTIYF
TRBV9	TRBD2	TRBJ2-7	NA	TGTGCCAGCAGCGTAATCCCCGGGGGGGTCTACGAGCAGTACTTC	CASSVIPGGVYEQYF
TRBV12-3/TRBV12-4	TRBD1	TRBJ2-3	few	TGTGCCAGCCGGGACAGTTACACAGATACGCAGTATTTT	CASRDSYTDTQYF
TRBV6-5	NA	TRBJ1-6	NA	TGTGCCAGCAGTTACTCGCGGGCAGCGCTGAATTCACCCCTCCACTTT	CASSYSRAALNSPLHF
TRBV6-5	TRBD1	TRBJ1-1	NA	TGTGCCAGCAGTTTGACAGGGGGAGGCACTGAAGCTTTCTTT	CASSLTGGGTEAFF
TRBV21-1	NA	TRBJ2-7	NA	TGTGCCAGCAGCAAAATCGGCGGATTAGACTACGAGCAGTACTTC	CASSKIGGLDYEQYF
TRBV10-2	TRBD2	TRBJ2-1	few	TGCGCCAGCACCCAACTCTGGACTAGCGGGGGTGAAGATGAGCAGTTCTTC	CASTQLWTSGGEDEQFF
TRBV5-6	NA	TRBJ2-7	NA	TGTGCCAGCAGCTTGAAACGGTACGAGCAGTACTTC	CASSLKRYEQYF
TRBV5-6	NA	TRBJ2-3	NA	TGTGCCAGCAGCTTGGGGTCCGTAGAAGCAGATACGCAGTATTTT	CASSLGSVEADTQYF
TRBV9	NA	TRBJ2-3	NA	TGTGCCAGCAGCGTAGGCCCAGGAACCACCACAGATACGCAGTATTTT	CASSVGPGTTTDTQYF
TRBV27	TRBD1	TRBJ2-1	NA	TGTGCCAGCGGAGGGGACAGGAACAATGAGCAGTTCTTC	CASGGDRNNEQFF
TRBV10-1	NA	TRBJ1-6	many	TGCGCCAGCAGTGAGTCCCGAACGGGTTCACCCCTCCACTTT	CASSESRTGSPLHF
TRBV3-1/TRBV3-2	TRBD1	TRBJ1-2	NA	TGTGCCAGCAGCCCGGCCGGGACAGGGGGCTATGGCTACACCTTC	CASSPAGTGGYGYTF
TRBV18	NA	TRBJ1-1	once	TGTGCCAGCTCACCTCGCACAGCCGCTGGCCTGAACACTGAAGCTTTCTTT	CASSPRTAAGLNTEAFF
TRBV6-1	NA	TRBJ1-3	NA	TGTGCCAGCAGTGAAGCATCAGGGGCGAGAAACACCATATATTTT	CASSEASGARNTIYF
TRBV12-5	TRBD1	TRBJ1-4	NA	TGTGCTAGTGGAGCCTTTGGAGGGACAGGGAACGAAAAACTGTTTTTT	CASGAFGGTGNEKLFF
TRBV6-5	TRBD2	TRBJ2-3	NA	TGTGCCAGCAGTTACCTAGCGGGGGGGGAAACAGATACGCAGTATTTT	CASSYLAGGETDTQYF
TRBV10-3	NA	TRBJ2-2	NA	TGTGCCAGCGCCAATCCAGGGGATGCCACCGGGGAGCTGTTTTTT	CASANPGDATGELFF
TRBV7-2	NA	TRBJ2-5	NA	TGTGCCAGCAGCTTAGGGGGGGAGAGGCAAGAGACCCAGTACTTC	CASSLGGERQETQYF